This TCR beta chain was sequenced for a study of T-cell reconstitution after alpha-beta-depleted transplantation in children. Study-wide results and limits: Expanded graft clones numbering several hundred reportedly gave rise to alpha-beta T cells about two months after transplant. It was newly produced T cells that mostly accounted for T-cell counts and diversity one year after transplant.

This sample's TCRbeta library carried unique molecular identifier barcodes. Using its own MiXCR run on the PCR reads, TCRdb lists one record per CDR3 protein. The data show 700,000 to 950,000 distinct CDR3 sequences, around 15% seen once. In this sample, this clonotype turned up many times. Its antigen is not known. Sequencing was performed on PBMCs, mostly from graft donor cells, taken 360 days after TCRalphabeta/CD19-depleted stem cell transplant. This clonotype was obtained from a male patient aged 10 to 17 who had a stem cell transplant for acute lymphoblastic leukemia, so the T cells may come from the graft donor.

The CDR3 here is CASSLVKLADSSYEQYF. In DNA, the CDR3 is TGCGCCAGCAGCTTAGTAAAACTAGCGGATAGCTCCTACGAGCAGTACTTC. V is TRBV5-1 and J is TRBJ2-7, with TRBD2 matching over 8 bases. In germline, CDR1 is SGHRS, CDR2 YFSETQ. J lost 0 bases, V lost 2 bases, and 10 bases had no gene match. The CDR3 runs to 17 residues. The complete variable domain, with remaining parts taken from reference TRBV5-1 and TRBJ2-7, reads KAGVTQTPRYLIKTRGQQVTLSCSPISGHRSVSWYQQTPGQGLQFLFEYFSETQRNKGNFPGRFSGRQFSNSRSEMNVSTLELGDSALYLCASSLVKLADSSYEQYFGPGTRLTVT.